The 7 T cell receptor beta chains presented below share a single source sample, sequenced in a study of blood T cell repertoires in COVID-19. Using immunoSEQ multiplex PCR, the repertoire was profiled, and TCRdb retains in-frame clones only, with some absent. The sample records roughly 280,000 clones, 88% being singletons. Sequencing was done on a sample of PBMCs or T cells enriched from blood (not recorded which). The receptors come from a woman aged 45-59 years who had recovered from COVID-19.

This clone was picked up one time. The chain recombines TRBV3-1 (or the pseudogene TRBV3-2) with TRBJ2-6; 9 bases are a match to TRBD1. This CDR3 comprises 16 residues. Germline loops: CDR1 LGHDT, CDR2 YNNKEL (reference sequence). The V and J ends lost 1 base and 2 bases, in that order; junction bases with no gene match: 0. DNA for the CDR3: TGTGCCAGCAGCCAAGGGGACAGGGCTGGGGCCAACGTCCTGACTTTC. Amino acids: CASSQGDRAGANVLTF.

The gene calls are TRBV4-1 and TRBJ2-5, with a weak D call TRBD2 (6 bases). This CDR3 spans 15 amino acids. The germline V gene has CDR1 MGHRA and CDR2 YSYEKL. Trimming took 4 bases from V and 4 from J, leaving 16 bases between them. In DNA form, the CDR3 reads TGCGCCAGCAGCCGCGCTTCGGGGGATAGAGAGACCCAGTACTTC. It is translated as CASSRASGDRETQYF.

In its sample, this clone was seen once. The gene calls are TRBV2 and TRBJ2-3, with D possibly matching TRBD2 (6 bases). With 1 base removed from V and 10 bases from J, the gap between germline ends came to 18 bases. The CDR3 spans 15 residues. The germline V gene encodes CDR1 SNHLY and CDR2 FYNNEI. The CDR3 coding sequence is TGTGCCAGCAGTGAAGAAGCGGGTGCGGTTATGGCGCAGTATTTT. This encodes CASSEEAGAVMAQYF.

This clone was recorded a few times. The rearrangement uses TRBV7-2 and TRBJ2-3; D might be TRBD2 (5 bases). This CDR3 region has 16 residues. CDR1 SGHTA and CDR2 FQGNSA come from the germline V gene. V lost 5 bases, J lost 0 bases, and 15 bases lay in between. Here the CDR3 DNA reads TGTGCCAGCAGCCCTGGACTTCTCCCTAGCACAGATACGCAGTATTTT. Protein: CASSPGLLPSTDTQYF.

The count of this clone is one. CDR3 sequence (DNA): TGTGCCAGCAGCTTAGGGGCAGGGGGCTACCAAGAGACCCAGTACTTC. Protein: CASSLGAGGYQETQYF. The V and J genes are TRBV13 and TRBJ2-5, with 8 positions matching TRBD1. Germline CDR1 and CDR2: PRHDT and FYEKMQ (reference sequence). This CDR3 is 16 amino acids long. With V trimmed by 0 bases and J by 0 bases, 3 bases remained unmatched.

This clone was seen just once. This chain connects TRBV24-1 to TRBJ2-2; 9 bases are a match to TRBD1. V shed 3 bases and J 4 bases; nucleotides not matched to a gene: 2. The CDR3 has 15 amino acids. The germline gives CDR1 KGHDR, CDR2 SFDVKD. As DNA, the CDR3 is TGTGCCACCAGTGATCGGGACAGGGTCACCGGGGAGCTGTTTTTT. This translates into CATSDRDRVTGELFF.

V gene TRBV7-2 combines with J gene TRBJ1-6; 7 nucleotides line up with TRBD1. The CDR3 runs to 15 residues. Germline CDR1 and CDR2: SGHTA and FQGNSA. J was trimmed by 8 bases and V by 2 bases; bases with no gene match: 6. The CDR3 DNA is TGTGCCAGCAGCTTACGGGGACAGAGGGATTCACCCCTCCACTTT. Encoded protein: CASSLRGQRDSPLHF. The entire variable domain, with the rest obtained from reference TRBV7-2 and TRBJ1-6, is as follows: GAGVSQSPSNKVTEKGKDVELRCDPISGHTALYWYRQSLGQGLEFLIYFQGNSAPDKSGLPSDRFSAERTGGSVSTLTIQRTQQEDSAVYLCASSLRGQRDSPLHFGNGTRLTVT.